This TCR beta chain was obtained from a study of low-dose radiotherapy and immunotherapy resistance in tumors. Alpha and beta chains were covered, as first-strand cDNA relied on TRAV- and TRBV-specific primers. It was with a constant-region primer and a V-primer adapter that TCRs were amplified over roughly 19 PCR cycles. Amplification of isolated mRNA was accomplished via in vitro transcription. From the reads, TCRdb called clonotypes with MiXCR, one entry per CDR3 protein. This table holds 30,000 to 50,000 distinct CDR3 sequences, around a third found once. In its sample, this clonotype was seen many times. Documented time point: before trial treatment. Trimming stripped 1 base from V and 8 bases from J, with 6 bases between. The V gene's germline CDR1 is SEHNR and CDR2 FQNEAQ (reference sequence). The CDR3 consists of 13 residues.

This clonotype was sampled from a male donor with gallbladder cancer. The specimen was PBMCs, collected before treatment. The genes are TRBV7-9 and TRBJ1-6; unclear D gene. CDR3 loop: CASSLDGDSPLHF. As DNA, the CDR3 is TGTGCCAGCAGCTTAGATGGGGATTCACCCCTCCACTTT.